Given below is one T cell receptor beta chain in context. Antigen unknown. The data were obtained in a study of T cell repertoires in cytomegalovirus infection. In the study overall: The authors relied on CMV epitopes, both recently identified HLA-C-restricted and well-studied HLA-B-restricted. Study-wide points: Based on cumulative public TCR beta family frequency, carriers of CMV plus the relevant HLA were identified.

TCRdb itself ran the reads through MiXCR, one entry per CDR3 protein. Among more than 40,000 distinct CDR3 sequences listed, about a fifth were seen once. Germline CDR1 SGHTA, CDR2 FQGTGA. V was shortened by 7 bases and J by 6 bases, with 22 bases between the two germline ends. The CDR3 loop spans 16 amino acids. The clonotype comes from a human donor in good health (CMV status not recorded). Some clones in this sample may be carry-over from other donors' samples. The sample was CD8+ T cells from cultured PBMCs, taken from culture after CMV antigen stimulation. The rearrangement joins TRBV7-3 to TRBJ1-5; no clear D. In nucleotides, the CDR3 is TGTGCCAGCACCAATAGCGTATCCGGGGAAACTCAGCCCCAGCATTTT. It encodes CASTNSVSGETQPQHF.